A selection of T cell receptor beta chains follows, all from one sample in a study of CD8 T cells in Susac syndrome. Via MiXCR, TCRdb re-called the immunoSEQ multiplex PCR reads, giving one row per CDR3 protein. The profile shows about 200,000 distinct CDR3 sequences, more than 85% of them singletons. The sequencing sample was made of CD8+ T cells from PBMCs. These receptors originate from a human donor with multiple sclerosis. Both conserved end residues are part of each CDR3. D genes are given only for firm matches. Clone sizes are given selectively: once, few, many, or a class where the clone is expanded.

-	TRBV2	TRBD1	TRBJ1-2	TGTGCCCAATTGACAGGGGATAACTATGGCTACACCTTC	CAQLTGDNYGYTF
-	TRBV9	-	TRBJ2-7	TGTGCCAGCAGCGTAGCCGGGACAAGAAGCGACGAGCAGTACTTC	CASSVAGTRSDEQYF
-	TRBV12-3/TRBV12-4	-	TRBJ1-5	TGTGCCAGCAGTTTAGCGTTAGGAGATCCCCCCGATCAGCCCCAGCATTTT	CASSLALGDPPDQPQHF
-	TRBV2	-	TRBJ2-4	TGTGCCAGCCGGTCTCCGCGGGGAAACATTCAGTACTTC	CASRSPRGNIQYF
-	TRBV7-9	TRBD2	TRBJ2-1	TGTGCCAGCAGCCCGGGACTAGGAGGACCGAGTGAGCAGTTCTTC	CASSPGLGGPSEQFF
-	TRBV28	-	TRBJ2-7	TGTGCCAGCAGGCCCCCCGGCTACTCCTACGAGCAGTACTTC	CASRPPGYSYEQYF
-	TRBV28	TRBD1	TRBJ2-6	TGTGCCAGCAGCTCCTCCATTCTGGGACAGGGAGAGGACGTCCTGACTTTC	CASSSSILGQGEDVLTF
-	TRBV3-1	-	TRBJ2-6	TGTGCCAGCAGCCAAGTGAGGACAGCGTCTGGGGCCAACGTCCTGACTTTC	CASSQVRTASGANVLTF
-	TRBV7-9	-	TRBJ1-1	TGTGCCAGCAGCTTAGGTGGGGCTCAAAAGGTGAACACTGAAGCTTTCTTT	CASSLGGAQKVNTEAFF
-	TRBV12-3/TRBV12-4	-	TRBJ1-1	TGTGCCAGCTCCCACCCGCTTTCGACTGAAGCTTTCTTT	CASSHPLSTEAFF
-	TRBV9	TRBD2	TRBJ2-3	TGTGCCAGCAGCGGAGCGGGGGAGGATACGCAGTATTTT	CASSGAGEDTQYF
-	TRBV6-2/TRBV6-3	-	TRBJ2-7	TGTGCCAGCAGTAAAGGACTAAGCTCCTACGAGCAGTACTTC	CASSKGLSSYEQYF
-	TRBV9	-	TRBJ2-5	TGTGCCAGCAGCGTTACCTCTAGCCCGTACCAAGAGACCCAGTACTTC	CASSVTSSPYQETQYF
-	TRBV14	-	TRBJ1-1	TGTGCCAGCAGCCATCGGGGGATCAGGAACTTTGAAGCTTTCTTT	CASSHRGIRNFEAFF
-	TRBV10-3	-	TRBJ1-5	TGTGCCATCTGGGCAGGGGACCATCAGCCCCAGCATTTT	CAIWAGDHQPQHF
few	TRBV4-1	-	TRBJ2-7	TGCGCCAGCAGCCAAGGTGGGGTCTCCTACGAGCAGTACTTC	CASSQGGVSYEQYF
-	TRBV6-6	-	TRBJ2-4	TGTGCCAGCAGTCCCTCAGGAATTCAGTACTTC	CASSPSGIQYF
-	TRBV7-9	TRBD2	TRBJ2-7	TGTGCCAGCAGCACGAGCGGGGTCTCCTACGAGCAGTACTTC	CASSTSGVSYEQYF
few	TRBV29-1	-	TRBJ2-7	TGCAGCGTTGAGGGGAGCCACTACGAGCAGTACTTC	CSVEGSHYEQYF
-	TRBV4-1	-	TRBJ2-1	TGCGCCAGCAGCGGGGACGGCGGGGAGCAGTTCTTC	CASSGDGGEQFF
-	TRBV29-1	-	TRBJ2-3	TGCAGCGTTGTAAGCGGGCCAGGCACAGATACGCAGTATTTT	CSVVSGPGTDTQYF
-	TRBV2	-	TRBJ2-1	TGTGCCAGCAGTGGTCAAGCGTCCGCCTACAATGAGCAGTTCTTC	CASSGQASAYNEQFF
-	TRBV11-2	TRBD2	TRBJ2-1	TGTGCCAGCAGCTTAGAGTACCAGAACGGGGCTAGCGGGGCCCCTTACTCCTACAATGAGCAGTTCTTC	CASSLEYQNGASGAPYSYNEQFF
-	TRBV20-1	-	TRBJ1-5	TGCAGTGCCTCCCCAGGCCCCTTTGGCAATCAGCCCCAGCATTTT	CSASPGPFGNQPQHF
-	TRBV5-6	TRBD1	TRBJ1-1	TGTGCCAGCAGCTTCCCCGGACAGGTCGGGGGCACTGAAGCTTTCTTT	CASSFPGQVGGTEAFF
-	TRBV3-1	-	TRBJ1-2	TGTGCCAGCAGCCAAGCCCGGACAGTCTACTATGGCTACACCTTC	CASSQARTVYYGYTF
-	TRBV2	-	TRBJ1-1	TGTGCCAGCAGTGAACTAATGAACACTGAAGCTTTCTTT	CASSELMNTEAFF
-	TRBV29-1	TRBD2	TRBJ2-1	TGCAGCGTTAACCTAGCGGGAGCCTATGAGCAGTTCTTC	CSVNLAGAYEQFF
-	TRBV21-1	-	TRBJ1-1	TGTGCCAGCAGCAAAGGACAGGGGGTATTGAACACTGAAGCTTTCTTT	CASSKGQGVLNTEAFF
-	TRBV6-1	-	TRBJ2-1	TGTGCCAGCAGCCCCAGGGAGGCAGGGTCGTCCAATGAGCAGTTCTTC	CASSPREAGSSNEQFF
-	TRBV12-3/TRBV12-4	TRBD2	TRBJ2-7	TGTGCCAGCCAAACTAGCGGGAGATACGAGCAGTACTTC	CASQTSGRYEQYF
-	TRBV11-2	TRBD2	TRBJ2-1	TGTGCCAGCAGCTCATTGTCCCCTACTAGCGGGAAGGGTAATGAGCAGTTCTTC	CASSSLSPTSGKGNEQFF
-	TRBV7-3	-	TRBJ2-1	TGTGCCAGCAGCTTAACGTGGGGGGACAATGAGCAGTTCTTC	CASSLTWGDNEQFF
-	TRBV10-1	-	TRBJ1-5	TGCGCCACCACTTTCCAGGGCGGCAATCACCCCCAGCATTTT	CATTFQGGNHPQHF
-	TRBV13	TRBD2	TRBJ2-1	TGTGCCAGCAACCAGCGGGAGGGGATTGAGCAGTTCTTC	CASNQREGIEQFF
-	TRBV15	TRBD2	TRBJ2-3	TGTGCCACCAGCCCGACTAGCGGGGACTCCACAGATACGCAGTATTTT	CATSPTSGDSTDTQYF
-	TRBV7-9	-	TRBJ1-1	TGTGCCAGCAGCTTAAATTGGGGAGGTGAAGCTTTCTTT	CASSLNWGGEAFF
-	TRBV13	-	TRBJ2-1	TGTGCCAGCAGCCAATCTAGGTATGAGCAGTTCTTC	CASSQSRYEQFF
-	TRBV7-9	-	TRBJ2-5	TGTGCCAGCAGCCAACAGGCCCCTGGGGAGACCCAGTACTTC	CASSQQAPGETQYF
once	TRBV10-3	-	TRBJ2-7	TGTGCCATCAGGGCGGACTCCTACGAGCAGTACTTC	CAIRADSYEQYF
-	TRBV3-1	TRBD2	TRBJ2-1	TGTGCCAGCAGCCCGCACTGGACTAGCGGTATTGAGCAGTTCTTC	CASSPHWTSGIEQFF
-	TRBV4-2	-	TRBJ2-3	TGTGCCAGCAGCCAGGGAGCGGCGGCCGGCCCAGTAGCAGATACGCAGTATTTT	CASSQGAAAGPVADTQYF
-	TRBV29-1	-	TRBJ1-2	TGCAGCGTTGAAGCCCAGGTCGGATCTAACTATGGCTACACCTTC	CSVEAQVGSNYGYTF
once	TRBV7-9	TRBD2	TRBJ2-5	TGTGCCAGCAGCTCACTCGCGACTAGCGGGGTCCAAGAGACCCAGTACTTC	CASSSLATSGVQETQYF
-	TRBV6-5	-	TRBJ1-2	TGTGCCAGCAGTTACTCGGGGGGCGTGGGGGCCTACTATGGCTACACCTTC	CASSYSGGVGAYYGYTF
once	TRBV6-1	TRBD2	TRBJ2-1	TGTGCCAGCACCGAGACGAGCGGGGGACTCGGTGAGCAGTTCTTC	CASTETSGGLGEQFF
-	TRBV20-1	-	TRBJ2-7	TGCAGTGCTAGGGGCAGGGCCTACGAGCAGTACTTC	CSARGRAYEQYF
few	TRBV5-1	TRBD1	TRBJ2-2	TGCGCCAGCAGCCTGGGACAGGGGGCGTCCGGGGAGCTGTTTTTT	CASSLGQGASGELFF
-	TRBV18	-	TRBJ2-7	TGTGCCAGCTCACGGATAGCCCCTAATCCCTACGAGCAGTACTTC	CASSRIAPNPYEQYF
-	TRBV11-2	-	TRBJ1-1	TGTGCCAGCAGCTTAGAGGGCGCCAGAATGAACACTGAAGCTTTCTTT	CASSLEGARMNTEAFF
-	TRBV6-6	-	TRBJ1-1	TGTGCCAGCAGTTACGGGGAAGGAGCTTTCTTT	CASSYGEGAFF
-	TRBV12-3/TRBV12-4	TRBD2	TRBJ2-1	TGTGCCAGCAGTTTTAGCGGGGTCCTTCATGAGCAGTTCTTC	CASSFSGVLHEQFF
-	TRBV20-1	TRBD1	TRBJ1-2	TGCAGTGCTCAGGAGGGACAGCTCTATAACTATGGCTACACCTTC	CSAQEGQLYNYGYTF
-	TRBV5-4	-	TRBJ2-2	TGTGCCAGCAGTACCGGAGGACGGACCGGGGAGCTGTTTTTT	CASSTGGRTGELFF
-	TRBV20-1	-	TRBJ1-2	TGCAGTGCGGCCATTCTGGGTGGCTACACCTTC	CSAAILGGYTF
-	TRBV4-3	-	TRBJ1-2	TGCGCCAGCAGCCAAGAGGGGGAGGGCTACACCTTC	CASSQEGEGYTF
-	TRBV12-3/TRBV12-4	TRBD2	TRBJ2-7	TGTGCCAGCTCGCTAGCGGGGGGCAACTACGAGCAGTACTTC	CASSLAGGNYEQYF
once	TRBV20-1	TRBD1	TRBJ1-3	TGCAGTGCTAGAGATCACGGGGTGGGACAGCCCTCTGGAAACACCATATATTTT	CSARDHGVGQPSGNTIYF
-	TRBV12-3/TRBV12-4	-	TRBJ2-6	TGTGCCAGCAGTTTCTCAGGGGATGGGGCCAACGTCCTGACTTTC	CASSFSGDGANVLTF
-	TRBV7-9	TRBD2	TRBJ2-7	TGTGCCAGCAGCTTAGCCCAGGCTAGCGGGAGGACCGGTATCCACGAGCAGTACTTC	CASSLAQASGRTGIHEQYF